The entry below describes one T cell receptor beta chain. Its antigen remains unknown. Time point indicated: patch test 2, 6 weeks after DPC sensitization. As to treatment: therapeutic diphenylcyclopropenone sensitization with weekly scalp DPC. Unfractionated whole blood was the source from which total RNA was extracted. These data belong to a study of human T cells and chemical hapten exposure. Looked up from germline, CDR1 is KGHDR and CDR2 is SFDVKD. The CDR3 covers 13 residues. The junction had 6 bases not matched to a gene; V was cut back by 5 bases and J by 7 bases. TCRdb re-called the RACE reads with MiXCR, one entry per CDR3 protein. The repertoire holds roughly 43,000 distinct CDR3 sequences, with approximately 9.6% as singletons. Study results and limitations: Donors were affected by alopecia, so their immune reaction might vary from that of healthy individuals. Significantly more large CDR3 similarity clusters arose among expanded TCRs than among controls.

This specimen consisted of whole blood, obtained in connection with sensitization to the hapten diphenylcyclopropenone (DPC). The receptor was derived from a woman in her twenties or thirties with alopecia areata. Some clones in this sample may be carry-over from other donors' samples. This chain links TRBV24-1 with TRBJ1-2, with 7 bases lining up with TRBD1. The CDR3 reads CATSGRQGSGYTF. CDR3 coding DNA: TGTGCCACCAGTGGTCGACAGGGTAGTGGCTACACCTTC.